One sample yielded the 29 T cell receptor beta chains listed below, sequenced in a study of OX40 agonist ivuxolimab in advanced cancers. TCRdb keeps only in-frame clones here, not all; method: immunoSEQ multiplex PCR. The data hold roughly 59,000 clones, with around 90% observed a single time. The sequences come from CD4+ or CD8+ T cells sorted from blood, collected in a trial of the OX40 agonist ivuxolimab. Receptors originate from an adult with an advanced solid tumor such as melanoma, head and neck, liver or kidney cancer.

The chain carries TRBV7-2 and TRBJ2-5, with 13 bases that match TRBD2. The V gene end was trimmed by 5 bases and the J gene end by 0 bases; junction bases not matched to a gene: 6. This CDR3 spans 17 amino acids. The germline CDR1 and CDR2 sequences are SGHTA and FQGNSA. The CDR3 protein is CASSIRTSGGNQETQYF. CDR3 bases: TGTGCCAGCAGCATAAGGACTAGCGGGGGAAACCAAGAGACCCAGTACTTC. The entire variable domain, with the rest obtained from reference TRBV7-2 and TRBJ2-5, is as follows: GAGVSQSPSNKVTEKGKDVELRCDPISGHTALYWYRQSLGQGLEFLIYFQGNSAPDKSGLPSDRFSAERTGGSVSTLTIQRTQQEDSAVYLCASSIRTSGGNQETQYFGPGTRLLVL.

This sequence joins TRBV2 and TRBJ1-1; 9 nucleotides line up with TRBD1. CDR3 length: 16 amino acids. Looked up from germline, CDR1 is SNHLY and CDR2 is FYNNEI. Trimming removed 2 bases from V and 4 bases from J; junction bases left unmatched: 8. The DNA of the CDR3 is TGTGCCAGCAGTGAAAGGGGACAGGGAGCGGGCACTGAAGCTTTCTTT. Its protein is CASSERGQGAGTEAFF.

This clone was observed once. The CDR3 bases are TGTGCCAGCAGCCCGTTAGCGGGCCCAATGGGGGAGCTGTTTTTT. Its translation: CASSPLAGPMGELFF. This chain links TRBV7-6 with TRBJ2-2, with 7 positions matching TRBD2. J gave up 8 bases and V 5 bases, and 11 bases lay outside the gene matches. In germline, CDR1 is SGHVS, CDR2 FNYEAQ. CDR3 length: 15 residues.

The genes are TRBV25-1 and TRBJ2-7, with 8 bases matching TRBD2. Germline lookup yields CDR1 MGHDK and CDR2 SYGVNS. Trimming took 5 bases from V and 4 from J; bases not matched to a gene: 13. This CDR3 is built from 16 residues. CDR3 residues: CASSNTGGGAFYEQYF. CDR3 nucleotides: TGTGCCAGCAGTAACACCGGGGGGGGCGCGTTTTACGAGCAGTACTTC.

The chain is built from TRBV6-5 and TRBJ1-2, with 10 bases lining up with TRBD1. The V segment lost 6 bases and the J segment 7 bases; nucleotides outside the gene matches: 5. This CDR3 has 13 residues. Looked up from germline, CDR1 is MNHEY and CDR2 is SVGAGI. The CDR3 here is CASRKGQGGGYTF. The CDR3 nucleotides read TGTGCCAGCAGGAAAGGACAGGGGGGTGGCTACACCTTC.

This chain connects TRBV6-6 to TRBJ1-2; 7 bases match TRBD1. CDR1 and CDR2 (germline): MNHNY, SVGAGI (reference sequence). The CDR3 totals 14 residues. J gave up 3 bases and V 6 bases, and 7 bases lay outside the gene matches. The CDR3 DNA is TGTGCCAGCAGCCCCGGGACAGATTACTATGGCTACACCTTC. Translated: CASSPGTDYYGYTF.

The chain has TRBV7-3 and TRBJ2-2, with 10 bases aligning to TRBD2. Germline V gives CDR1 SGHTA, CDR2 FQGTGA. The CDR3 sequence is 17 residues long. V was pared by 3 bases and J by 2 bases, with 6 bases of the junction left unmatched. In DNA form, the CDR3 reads TGTGCCAGCAGCTTCCCCCGACTAGCGGGCAACACCGGGGAGCTGTTTTTT. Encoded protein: CASSFPRLAGNTGELFF.

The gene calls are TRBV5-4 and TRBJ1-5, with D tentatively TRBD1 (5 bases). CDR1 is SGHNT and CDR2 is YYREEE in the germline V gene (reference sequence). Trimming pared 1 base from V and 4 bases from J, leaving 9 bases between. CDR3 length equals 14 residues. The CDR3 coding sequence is TGTGCCAGCAGCTTGCAGGACACAAATCAGCCCCAGCATTTT. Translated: CASSLQDTNQPQHF.

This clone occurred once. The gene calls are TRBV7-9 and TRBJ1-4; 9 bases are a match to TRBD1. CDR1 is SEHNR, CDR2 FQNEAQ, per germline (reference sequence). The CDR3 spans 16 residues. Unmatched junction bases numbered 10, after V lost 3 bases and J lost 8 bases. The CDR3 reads CASSLTLGQGQEKLFF. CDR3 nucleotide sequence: TGTGCCAGCAGCTTGACCCTAGGACAGGGGCAGGAAAAACTGTTTTTT. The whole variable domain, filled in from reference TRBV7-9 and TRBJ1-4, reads DTGVSQNPRHKITKRGQNVTFRCDPISEHNRLYWYRQTLGQGPEFLTYFQNEAQLEKSRLLSDRFSAERPKGSFSTLEIQRTEQGDSAMYLCASSLTLGQGQEKLFFGSGTQLSVL.

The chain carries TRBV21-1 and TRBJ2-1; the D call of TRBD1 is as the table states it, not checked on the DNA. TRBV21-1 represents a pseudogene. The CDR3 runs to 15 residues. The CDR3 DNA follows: TGTGCCAGCAGACCTGGGACAGGGGGATACAATGAGCAGTTCTTC. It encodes CASRPGTGGYNEQFF.

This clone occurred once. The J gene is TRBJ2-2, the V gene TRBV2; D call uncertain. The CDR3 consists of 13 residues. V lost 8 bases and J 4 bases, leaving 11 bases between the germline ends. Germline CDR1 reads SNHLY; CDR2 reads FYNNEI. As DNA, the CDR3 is TGTGCCAGCGTGGCTGATCTCACCGGGGAGCTGTTTTTT. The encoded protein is CASVADLTGELFF.

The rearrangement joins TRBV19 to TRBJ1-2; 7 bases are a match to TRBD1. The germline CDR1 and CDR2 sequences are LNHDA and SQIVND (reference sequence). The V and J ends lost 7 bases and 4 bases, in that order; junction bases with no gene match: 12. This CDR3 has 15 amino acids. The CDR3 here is CASTRTGGEAYGYTF. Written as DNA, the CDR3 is TGTGCCAGTACTCGGACAGGCGGTGAGGCCTATGGCTACACCTTC. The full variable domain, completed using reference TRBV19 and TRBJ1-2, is DGGITQSPKYLFRKEGQNVTLSCEQNLNHDAMYWYRQDPGQGLRLIYYSQIVNDFQKGDIAEGYSVSREKKESFPLTVTSAQKNPTAFYLCASTRTGGEAYGYTFGSGTRLTVV.

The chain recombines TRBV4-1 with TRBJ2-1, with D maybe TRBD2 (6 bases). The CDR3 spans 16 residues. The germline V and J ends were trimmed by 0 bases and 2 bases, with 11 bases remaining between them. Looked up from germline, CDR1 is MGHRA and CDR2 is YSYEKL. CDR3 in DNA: TGCGCCAGCAGCCAAGATGCCGGGGGTACCTACAATGAGCAGTTCTTC. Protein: CASSQDAGGTYNEQFF.

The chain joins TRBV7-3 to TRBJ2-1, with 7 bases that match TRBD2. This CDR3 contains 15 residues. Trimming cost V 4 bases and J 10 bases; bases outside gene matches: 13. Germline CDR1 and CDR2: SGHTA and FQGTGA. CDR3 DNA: TGTGCCAGCAGCTCCCCAGGGCGGGAGATACGGGAGCAGTTCTTC. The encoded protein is CASSSPGREIREQFF.

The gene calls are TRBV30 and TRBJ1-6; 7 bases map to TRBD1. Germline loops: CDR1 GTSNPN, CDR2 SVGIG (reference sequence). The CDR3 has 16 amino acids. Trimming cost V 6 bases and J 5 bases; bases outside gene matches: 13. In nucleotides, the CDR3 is TGTGCCTGCACTTCCGGGACAGCTTTTAATAATTCACCCCTCCACTTT. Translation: CACTSGTAFNNSPLHF.

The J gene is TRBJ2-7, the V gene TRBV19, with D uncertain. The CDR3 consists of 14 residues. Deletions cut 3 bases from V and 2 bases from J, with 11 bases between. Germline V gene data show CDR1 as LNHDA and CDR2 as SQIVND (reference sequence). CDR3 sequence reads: CASSISRTTYEQYF. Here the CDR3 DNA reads TGTGCCAGTAGTATTTCCCGAACTACCTACGAGCAGTACTTC.

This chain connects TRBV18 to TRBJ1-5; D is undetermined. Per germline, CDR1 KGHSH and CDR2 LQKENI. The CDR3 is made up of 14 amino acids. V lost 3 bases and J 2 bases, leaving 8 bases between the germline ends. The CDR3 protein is CASSPSNGNQPQHF. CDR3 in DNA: TGTGCCAGCTCACCTTCCAATGGCAATCAGCCCCAGCATTTT.

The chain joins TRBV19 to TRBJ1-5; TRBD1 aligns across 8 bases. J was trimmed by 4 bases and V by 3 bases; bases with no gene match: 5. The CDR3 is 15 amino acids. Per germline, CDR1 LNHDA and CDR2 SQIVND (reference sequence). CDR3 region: CASSIRTGNNQPQHF. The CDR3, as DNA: TGTGCCAGTAGTATTCGGACAGGGAATAATCAGCCCCAGCATTTT. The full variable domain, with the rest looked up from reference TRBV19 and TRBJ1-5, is DGGITQSPKYLFRKEGQNVTLSCEQNLNHDAMYWYRQDPGQGLRLIYYSQIVNDFQKGDIAEGYSVSREKKESFPLTVTSAQKNPTAFYLCASSIRTGNNQPQHFGDGTRLSIL.

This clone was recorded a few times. CDR3 residues: CASSLVTRDRGGGYTF. CDR3 in DNA: TGTGCCAGCAGCTTAGTAACCAGGGACAGAGGTGGTGGCTACACCTTC. The J gene is TRBJ1-2, the V gene TRBV13; 7 bases align to TRBD1. The CDR3 sequence is 16 residues long. V lost 1 base and J lost 7; bases outside the gene matches: 12. In germline, CDR1 is PRHDT, CDR2 FYEKMQ (reference sequence).

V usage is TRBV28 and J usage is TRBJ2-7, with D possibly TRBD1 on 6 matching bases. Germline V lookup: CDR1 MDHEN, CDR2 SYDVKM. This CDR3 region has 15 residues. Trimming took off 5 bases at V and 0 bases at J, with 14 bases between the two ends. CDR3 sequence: CASSNGQRLSYEQYF. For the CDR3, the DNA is TGTGCCAGCAGTAACGGACAGCGCCTCTCCTACGAGCAGTACTTC.

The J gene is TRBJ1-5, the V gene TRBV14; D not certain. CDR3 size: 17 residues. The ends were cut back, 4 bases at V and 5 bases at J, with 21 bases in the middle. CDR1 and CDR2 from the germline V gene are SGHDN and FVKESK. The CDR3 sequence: CASSLRRWGIRYQPQHF. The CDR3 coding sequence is TGTGCCAGCAGCCTCCGGCGTTGGGGAATTCGATATCAGCCCCAGCATTTT.

The CDR3 sequence: CASSIGHSGNTIYF. CDR3 coding DNA: TGTGCCAGTAGTATTGGACACTCTGGAAACACCATATATTTT. This chain links TRBV19 with TRBJ1-3, with D perhaps matching TRBD1 (5 bases). CDR3 length: 14 amino acids. Germline CDR1 LNHDA, CDR2 SQIVND (reference sequence). V lost 3 bases and J lost 0, with 6 bases in between.

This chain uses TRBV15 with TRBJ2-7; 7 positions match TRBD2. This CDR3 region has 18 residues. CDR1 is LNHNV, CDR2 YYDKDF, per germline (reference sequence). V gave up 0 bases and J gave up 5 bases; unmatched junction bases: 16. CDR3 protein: CATSRDKSGRALSHEQYF. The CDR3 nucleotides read TGTGCCACCAGCAGAGATAAGTCAGGGAGGGCCCTATCCCACGAGCAGTACTTC.

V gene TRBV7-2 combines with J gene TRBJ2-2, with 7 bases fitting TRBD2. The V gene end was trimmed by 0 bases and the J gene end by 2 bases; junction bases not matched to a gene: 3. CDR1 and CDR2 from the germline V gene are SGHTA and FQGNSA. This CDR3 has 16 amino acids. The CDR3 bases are TGTGCCAGCAGCTTAGCTACTAGCGCTAACACCGGGGAGCTGTTTTTT. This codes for CASSLATSANTGELFF. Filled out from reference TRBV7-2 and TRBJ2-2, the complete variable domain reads GAGVSQSPSNKVTEKGKDVELRCDPISGHTALYWYRQSLGQGLEFLIYFQGNSAPDKSGLPSDRFSAERTGGSVSTLTIQRTQQEDSAVYLCASSLATSANTGELFFGEGSRLTVL.

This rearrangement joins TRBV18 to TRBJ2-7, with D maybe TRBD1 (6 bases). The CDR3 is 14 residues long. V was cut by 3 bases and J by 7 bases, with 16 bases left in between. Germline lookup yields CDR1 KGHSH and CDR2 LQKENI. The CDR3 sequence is CASSPGVTGPEQYF. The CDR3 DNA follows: TGTGCCAGCTCACCCGGGGTCACAGGGCCAGAGCAGTACTTC.

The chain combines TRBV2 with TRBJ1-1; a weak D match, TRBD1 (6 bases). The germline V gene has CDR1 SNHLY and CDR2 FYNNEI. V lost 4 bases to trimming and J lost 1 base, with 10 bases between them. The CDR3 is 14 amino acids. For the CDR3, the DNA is TGTGCCAGCAGTGTTCAAGGGGGGAACACTGAAGCTTTCTTT. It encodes CASSVQGGNTEAFF.

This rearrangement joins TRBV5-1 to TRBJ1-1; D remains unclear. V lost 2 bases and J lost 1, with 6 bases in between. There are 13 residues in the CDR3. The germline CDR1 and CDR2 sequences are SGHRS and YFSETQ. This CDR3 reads CASSFGGNTEAFF. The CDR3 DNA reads TGCGCCAGCAGCTTTGGTGGGAACACTGAAGCTTTCTTT.

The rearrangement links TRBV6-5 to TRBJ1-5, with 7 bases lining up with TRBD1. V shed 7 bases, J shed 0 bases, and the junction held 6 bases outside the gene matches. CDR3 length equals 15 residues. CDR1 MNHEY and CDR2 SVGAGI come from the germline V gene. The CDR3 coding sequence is TGTGCCAGCAAGACGGGACAGCTTAGCAATCAGCCCCAGCATTTT. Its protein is CASKTGQLSNQPQHF.

The CDR3 DNA reads TGTGCCAGTAGGACTAGCGGGGTATACGAGCAGTACTTC. It codes for CASRTSGVYEQYF. V gene TRBV27 combines with J gene TRBJ2-7, with 12 bases identical to TRBD2. Germline CDR1 is MNHEY and CDR2 is SMNVEV (reference sequence). The CDR3 runs 13 residues. The V gene end was trimmed by 9 bases and the J gene end by 4 bases; junction bases not matched to a gene: 4.